Listed below are T cell receptor beta chains from one sample, sequenced in a study of shared clonotypes between healthy human individuals. Profiling relied on immunoSEQ multiplex PCR, and the TCRdb table lists in-frame clones only, not all of them. The data show some 900,000 clones, over 75% seen once. The sample was memory CD4+ T cells sorted from blood. Receptor source: a man aged 18 to 30 in good health. The conserved cysteine and the conserved F or W are not part of the CDR3 here. Clone sizes are given selectively: once, few, many, or a class where the clone is expanded.

ASTQTGDYGYT | NA | TRBV28
ASNKGQGGGELF | NA | TRBV2
ASSGETYTGELF | few | TRBV9
ASSLDRDRRPAVYEQY | NA | TRBV27
ASSTGGVETQY | NA | TRBV6-5
ASSLEGAQKETQY | NA | TRBV5-1
AWSMWENTEAF | NA | TRBV30
ASSSLLGPWGTQY | NA | TRBV7-2
ASSKEESSGANVLT | NA | TRBV21-1
ASSPRTGTDTQY | NA | TRBV7-2
ASSLQGGSYEQY | NA | TRBV6-1
ASSTRTSGAREQY | NA | TRBV19
ASSRLTSDSKTQY | NA | TRBV5-6
ASSLAGAGGGTEAF | NA | TRBV5-1
ASSIPPQGRDYEQY | NA | TRBV19
ASSRDIRDEQY | NA | TRBV5-4
ASSPDLESWRVFGYT | NA | TRBV7-9
ASSLSPWTDNEQF | NA | TRBV7-7
ASSHGATGTDTQY | few | TRBV5-1
ASSPNTNSYEQY | NA | TRBV18
ASSSRRFPDQPQH | NA | TRBV7-2
ASSPGKLNLNTGELF | NA | TRBV13
ASSPEDRGYNSPLH | NA | TRBV5-8
ASSQGGTLEAF | NA | TRBV7-2
ASSGTRGNQETQY | NA | TRBV2
ASSSTGRNEKLF | NA | TRBV7-9
ASSGTLNTEAF | NA | TRBV6-1
ASSQDRVLGYT | NA | TRBV14
ASSRDRERGSPLH | NA | TRBV5-1
ASSEPSGAYEQY | NA | TRBV25-1
ASSGQNYEQY | NA | TRBV2
ASSSGGVTNEKLF | few | TRBV11-2
ASSFPGADLS | NA | TRBV11-3
ASRISWTSGRAADTQY | NA | TRBV5-1
ASSRGAGGDTQY | NA | TRBV6-5
ASSPGPNSPLH | NA | TRBV5-1
ASSPGTGVSPLH | NA | TRBV9
ASSEGGGGTDTQY | NA | TRBV2
ASRPSAGTTQETQY | NA | TRBV4-1
ASSEAPLRATGELF | NA | TRBV2
ASSASGGSSYNEQF | once | TRBV5-1
ASAYRGVGTDTQY | NA | TRBV27
ASSVGPGEVGSENIQY | once | TRBV9
AGRTALYNEQF | few | TRBV6-1
ASTRVRGEWDTQY | NA | TRBV6-1
ASSIRTGAGNQPQH | NA | TRBV19